These 28 T cell receptor beta chains were all obtained from the same sample, sequenced in a study of blood T cell repertoires in COVID-19. Sequencing was performed with immunoSEQ multiplex PCR; in TCRdb, only in-frame clones are kept and a portion is missing. The repertoire holds 150,000 to 200,000 clones, about nine tenths seen once, with roughly 0.77% in the top ten. The sample was PBMCs or T cells enriched from blood (not recorded which). The receptors were sampled from a woman aged 18-29 years who had recovered from COVID-19.

The J gene is TRBJ2-1, the V gene TRBV9; possible D gene TRBD2, 6 bases. From germline, CDR1 is SGDLS and CDR2 YYNGEE. The CDR3 is made up of 17 amino acids. Trimming removed 0 bases at V and 9 bases at J, with 22 bases between. The DNA for the CDR3 is TGTGCCAGCAGCGTAGGCCATAGCGGCAAACGTACGGGTGAGCAGTTCTTC. Its protein is CASSVGHSGKRTGEQFF.

About this clone: Distinct nucleotide sequences in the sample also encode this CDR3. V usage is TRBV13 and J usage is TRBJ2-7; 7 bases agree with TRBD2. The germline V gene encodes CDR1 PRHDT and CDR2 FYEKMQ (reference sequence). With 0 bases clipped from V and 3 bases from J, the junction kept 2 bases outside the gene matches. The CDR3 consists of 14 residues. The CDR3 sequence: CASSLGLADYEQYF. The CDR3 DNA is TGTGCCAGCAGCTTAGGGCTAGCGGACTACGAGCAGTACTTC.

The CDR3 DNA reads TGTGCCACCAGCAGTTTTACTAGCGGAGACACAGATACGCAGTATTTT. This gives the protein CATSSFTSGDTDTQYF. V and J are TRBV15 and TRBJ2-3; 8 bases are a match to TRBD2. The CDR3 is 16 residues long. Germline loops: CDR1 LNHNV, CDR2 YYDKDF (reference sequence). Trimming took 3 bases from V and 2 from J; bases not matched to a gene: 7.

CDR3 in DNA: TGTGCCAGCAGTTTATTATCTAGGAACAATGAGCAGTTCTTC. Its translation: CASSLLSRNNEQFF. The rearrangement uses TRBV28 and TRBJ2-1, with D unresolved. V was clipped by 1 base and J by 5 bases, with 9 bases between them. Germline CDR1 MDHEN, CDR2 SYDVKM. The CDR3 has 14 amino acids. Looking up the rest from reference TRBV28 and TRBJ2-1 gives the full variable domain: DVKVTQSSRYLVKRTGEKVFLECVQDMDHENMFWYRQDPGLGLRLIYFSYDVKMKEKGDIPEGYSVSREKKERFSLILESASTNQTSMYLCASSLLSRNNEQFFGPGTRLTVL.

J is TRBJ2-1 and V is TRBV19; 8 nucleotides match TRBD2. V dropped 6 bases and J dropped 5; count of bases not matched to a gene: 6. Germline CDR1 LNHDA, CDR2 SQIVND (reference sequence). This CDR3 has 14 amino acids. The DNA of the CDR3 is TGTGCCAGTAGCTCGCGGGAGGTACACAATGAGCAGTTCTTC. The encoded protein is CASSSREVHNEQFF.

V and J are TRBV6-2 or TRBV6-3 and TRBJ2-7; weak D call: TRBD2 (5 bases). CDR1 and CDR2 from the germline V gene are MNHEY and SVGEGT. Trimming stripped 5 bases from V and 4 bases from J, with 15 bases between. This CDR3 contains 14 residues. CDR3 loop: CASSPLDFKYEQYF. CDR3 nucleotide sequence: TGTGCCAGCAGTCCCTTGGACTTTAAGTACGAGCAGTACTTC.

The chain links TRBV7-9 to TRBJ2-2; 11 bases agree with TRBD2. CDR1 and CDR2 (germline): SEHNR, FQNEAQ (reference sequence). The trim removed 6 bases at V and 0 bases at J, leaving 9 bases unmatched. The CDR3 extends over 18 amino acids. This chain's CDR3 is CASRYPGLADTNTGELFF. In DNA, the CDR3 is TGTGCCAGCAGATACCCGGGACTAGCGGACACGAACACCGGGGAGCTGTTTTTT. The whole variable domain, filled in from reference TRBV7-9 and TRBJ2-2, reads DTGVSQNPRHKITKRGQNVTFRCDPISEHNRLYWYRQTLGQGPEFLTYFQNEAQLEKSRLLSDRFSAERPKGSFSTLEIQRTEQGDSAMYLCASRYPGLADTNTGELFFGEGSRLTVL.

This clone has a handful of counts. This chain uses TRBV11-1 with TRBJ2-7; 10 nucleotides align to TRBD2. This CDR3 is built from 15 residues. Per germline, CDR1 SGHAT and CDR2 FQDESV (reference sequence). Trimming cost V 1 base and J 4 bases; bases outside gene matches: 4. As DNA, the CDR3 is TGTGCCAGCAGCTTAGTACCTAGCGGGAGTTACGAGCAGTACTTC. Its protein product is CASSLVPSGSYEQYF.

V gene TRBV27 combines with J gene TRBJ2-7, with 10 positions matching TRBD1. Losses at the gene ends were 3 bases for V and 3 bases for J; bases not matched to a gene: 2. This CDR3 spans 14 amino acids. Germline loops: CDR1 MNHEY, CDR2 SMNVEV (reference sequence). The CDR3 here is CASSLGTGVYEQYF. The CDR3 region has the DNA TGTGCCAGCAGTTTGGGGACAGGGGTCTACGAGCAGTACTTC.

This sequence joins TRBV2 and TRBJ2-1; 13 nucleotides match TRBD2. Germline CDR1 and CDR2: SNHLY and FYNNEI. There are 19 residues in the CDR3. V lost 6 bases, J lost 5 bases, and 16 bases stayed unmatched. The CDR3 sequence is CASRALTGTSGNRDNEQFF. In DNA, the CDR3 is TGTGCCAGCAGAGCATTAACCGGGACTAGCGGGAATAGGGACAATGAGCAGTTCTTC.

The rearrangement joins TRBV27 to TRBJ1-4, with 9 bases that match TRBD1. J lost 12 bases, V lost 8 bases, and 13 bases had no gene match. The germline CDR1 and CDR2 sequences are MNHEY and SMNVEV (reference sequence). The CDR3 is 14 amino acids. The CDR3 sequence: CASGPGQGTVELFF. Written as DNA, the CDR3 is TGTGCCAGCGGGCCGGGACAGGGTACCGTAGAACTGTTTTTT.

The chain links TRBV5-1 to TRBJ2-3, with a possible D match to TRBD2 (5 bases). Trimming removed 1 base from V and 6 bases from J, with 12 bases in between. Per the germline V gene, CDR1 is SGHRS and CDR2 is YFSETQ. The CDR3 is 14 amino acids. The CDR3 reads CASSLRGVPDTQYF. The CDR3 DNA sequence: TGCGCCAGCAGCTTGCGGGGAGTCCCCGATACGCAGTATTTT.

This clone was found once. The gene calls are TRBV4-3 and TRBJ1-1, with a possible D match to TRBD1 (5 bases). The V and J ends lost 0 bases and 1 base respectively, with 9 bases between them. The CDR3 runs to 15 residues. Germline V gene lookup returns CDR1 LGHNA and CDR2 YSLEER. CDR3 sequence: CASSQEEGRNTEAFF. CDR3 in DNA: TGCGCCAGCAGCCAAGAGGAGGGGAGGAACACTGAAGCTTTCTTT.

The rearrangement joins TRBV2 to TRBJ1-4; the match to TRBD1 covers 8 bases. V dropped 6 bases and J dropped 7; count of bases not matched to a gene: 4. CDR3 length: 13 amino acids. Germline V gene lookup returns CDR1 SNHLY and CDR2 FYNNEI. CDR3 in DNA: TGTGCCAGCAGGGCGACAGGGGTTGAAAAACTGTTTTTT. Amino acids: CASRATGVEKLFF. Variable domain in full (rest from reference TRBV2 and TRBJ1-4): EPEVTQTPSHQVTQMGQEVILRCVPISNHLYFYWYRQILGQKVEFLVSFYNNEISEKSEIFDDQFSVERPDGSNFTLKIRSTKLEDSAMYFCASRATGVEKLFFGSGTQLSVL.

The chain uses TRBV10-3 and TRBJ2-7, with 8 bases matching TRBD1. The germline CDR1 and CDR2 sequences are ENHRY and SYGVKD. J was trimmed by 0 bases and V by 5 bases; bases with no gene match: 6. The CDR3 extends over 15 amino acids. The CDR3: CAISLGQDTSYEQYF. CDR3 in DNA: TGTGCCATCAGTTTGGGACAGGATACCTCCTACGAGCAGTACTTC.

This rearrangement joins TRBV9 to TRBJ2-7; D ambiguous. V lost 2 bases to trimming and J lost 3 bases, with 9 bases between them. CDR3 size: 13 residues. The V gene's germline CDR1 is SGDLS and CDR2 YYNGEE. CDR3 DNA: TGTGCCAGCAGCGTTAGTGTTGGCTACGAGCAGTACTTC. Residues: CASSVSVGYEQYF.

Only a few counts were recorded for this clone. The chain carries TRBV6-6 and TRBJ2-2, with a possible D match to TRBD2 (6 bases). The CDR3 totals 19 residues. Trimming took off 5 bases at V and 4 bases at J, with 26 bases between the two ends. The germline V gene has CDR1 MNHNY and CDR2 SVGAGI (reference sequence). The CDR3 region has the DNA TGTGCCAGCAGTCCCCGAGGTCGCGGGATCCCCGGAGTCACCGGGGAGCTGTTTTTT. It yields the protein CASSPRGRGIPGVTGELFF.

The chain combines TRBV7-9 with TRBJ2-1; unclear D gene. The V gene lost 3 bases and the J gene lost 8 bases, with 5 bases spanning the gap. This CDR3 has 11 amino acids. Germline loops: CDR1 SEHNR, CDR2 FQNEAQ (reference sequence). CDR3 in amino acids: CASSFRDEQFF. The CDR3 nucleotides are TGTGCCAGCAGCTTTCGCGATGAGCAGTTCTTC.

The chain uses TRBV19 and TRBJ1-6, with unresolved D. Trimming removed 0 bases at V and 9 bases at J, with 15 bases between. CDR1 is LNHDA and CDR2 is SQIVND in the germline V gene (reference sequence). This CDR3 is built from 16 residues. Written as DNA, the CDR3 is TGTGCCAGTAGTATAGAGATCCAAGTCCTCAGTTCACCCCTCCACTTT. Its protein is CASSIEIQVLSSPLHF.

This clone was observed a single time. The chain has TRBV5-4 and TRBJ2-3; 8 bases are shared with TRBD2. The germline CDR1 and CDR2 sequences are SGHNT and YYREEE (reference sequence). The CDR3 has 16 residues. V lost 0 bases to trimming and J lost 5 bases; unmatched junction nucleotides: 8. CDR3 sequence: CASSLAVGRALDTQYF. CDR3 nucleotides: TGTGCCAGCAGCTTGGCCGTCGGGAGGGCCTTAGATACGCAGTATTTT.

V usage is TRBV27 and J usage is TRBJ2-5; TRBD1 matches 10 bases. Trimming cost V 4 bases and J 3 bases; bases outside gene matches: 5. The germline V gene encodes CDR1 MNHEY and CDR2 SMNVEV (reference sequence). The length of the CDR3 is 15 residues. CDR3 DNA sequence: TGTGCCAGCAGTTCTCTAGGACAGGGGGAAGAGACCCAGTACTTC. This encodes CASSSLGQGEETQYF.

CDR3 residues: CASSLTAGGTGELFF. CDR3 DNA sequence: TGTGCCAGCAGTTTAACGGCAGGGGGCACCGGGGAGCTGTTTTTT. This chain joins TRBV28 and TRBJ2-2, with 7 nucleotides matching TRBD1. The CDR3 has 15 residues. Germline CDR1 and CDR2: MDHEN and SYDVKM. Trimming took 2 bases from V and 4 from J; bases not matched to a gene: 4.

The chain uses TRBV27 and TRBJ1-5; TRBD1 agrees at 9 bases. Germline trimming cut 4 bases from V and 3 bases from J; bases unmatched to any gene: 7. The CDR3 consists of 16 residues. From germline, CDR1 is MNHEY and CDR2 SMNVEV (reference sequence). CDR3 protein: CASSSFGTGLNQPQHF. The DNA of the CDR3 is TGTGCCAGCAGTTCATTTGGGACAGGGCTCAATCAGCCCCAGCATTTT.

The rearrangement uses TRBV27 and TRBJ2-2, with D possibly matching TRBD2 (6 bases). CDR1 is MNHEY and CDR2 is SMNVEV in the germline V gene (reference sequence). This CDR3 spans 14 amino acids. Trimming cost V 6 bases and J 2 bases, with 10 bases left between them. As DNA, the CDR3 is TGTGCCAGCAGCCGGGGACTTAACACCGGGGAGCTGTTTTTT. Its translation: CASSRGLNTGELFF.

The rearrangement links TRBV4-1 to TRBJ2-5; no reliable D call. This CDR3 spans 16 amino acids. V lost 1 base and J 1 base, leaving 13 bases between the germline ends. Looked up from germline, CDR1 is MGHRA and CDR2 is YSYEKL. CDR3 coding DNA: TGCGCCAGCAGCCAAGGATTCGCAAGCACCCAAGAGACCCAGTACTTC. As protein: CASSQGFASTQETQYF.

This sequence joins TRBV28 and TRBJ2-7, with TRBD2 identical over 8 bases. The CDR3 totals 13 residues. In germline, CDR1 is MDHEN, CDR2 SYDVKM. The junction had 5 bases not matched to a gene; V was cut back by 10 bases and J by 0 bases. CDR3 amino acids: CAITGGSSYEQYF. The CDR3 DNA sequence: TGTGCCATCACGGGAGGGAGCTCCTACGAGCAGTACTTC.

CDR3 protein: CATLRREGLGGELFF. DNA for the CDR3: TGTGCCACCCTTCGGCGGGAGGGCCTGGGGGGGGAGCTGTTTTTT. The chain carries TRBV6-5 and TRBJ2-2, with 9 nucleotides matching TRBD2. Germline V lookup: CDR1 MNHEY, CDR2 SVGAGI. The CDR3 is 15 amino acids. V lost 10 bases, J lost 8 bases, and 14 bases stayed unmatched.

V usage is TRBV20-1 and J usage is TRBJ2-1; D might be TRBD2 (6 bases). The CDR3 runs 14 residues. The germline V and J ends were trimmed by 3 bases and 8 bases, with 17 bases remaining between them. Germline loops: CDR1 DFQATT, CDR2 SNEGSKA (reference sequence). In DNA, the CDR3 is TGCAGTGCTAGTCTGCGGGGCGTTGGCGATGAGCAGTTCTTC. Residues: CSASLRGVGDEQFF.